Presented here are 23 T cell receptor beta chains from one specimen sequenced in a study of blood T cell repertoires in COVID-19. Sequencing was performed with immunoSEQ multiplex PCR; in TCRdb, only in-frame clones are kept and a portion is missing. In the table there are 100,000 to 120,000 clones, more than 80% of which are singletons. Sequencing used peripheral blood. All receptors derive from a woman between 50 and 59 years old with acute or convalescent COVID-19.

The chain has TRBV15 and TRBJ1-1; no firm D call. CDR3 length equals 15 residues. Germline V lookup: CDR1 LNHNV, CDR2 YYDKDF (reference sequence). Trimming left V 1 base short and J 1 base short, with 10 bases between. DNA for the CDR3: TGTGCCACCAGCAGAGCGGCCAGGTCGAACACTGAAGCTTTCTTT. Its translation is CATSRAARSNTEAFF. Full variable domain (missing parts from reference TRBV15 and TRBJ1-1): DAMVIQNPRYQVTQFGKPVTLSCSQTLNHNVMYWYQQKSSQAPKLLFHYYDKDFNNEADTPDNFQSRRPNTSFCFLDIRSPGLGDTAMYLCATSRAARSNTEAFFGQGTRLTVV.

The rearrangement links TRBV11-2 to TRBJ1-6; D may be TRBD1 (5 bases). The ends were cut back, 3 bases at V and 5 bases at J, with 14 bases in the middle. The CDR3 sequence is 16 residues long. The germline CDR1 and CDR2 sequences are SGHAT and FQNNGV. The CDR3 region is CASSLGRGRHNSPLHF. The DNA for the CDR3 is TGTGCCAGCAGCTTGGGTAGGGGTAGGCATAATTCACCCCTCCACTTT.

V and J are TRBV7-8 and TRBJ2-1, with 16 bases aligning to TRBD2. V gave up 1 base and J gave up 6 bases; unmatched junction bases: 6. The CDR3 spans 18 residues. Germline values: CDR1 SGHVS, CDR2 FQNEAQ. The CDR3 sequence is CASSLVPGLAGGANEQFF. CDR3 coding DNA: TGTGCCAGCAGCTTAGTCCCGGGACTAGCGGGGGGGGCCAATGAGCAGTTCTTC.

The chain is built from TRBV5-1 and TRBJ2-7; a weak D match, TRBD2 (5 bases). Trimming took 4 bases from V and 7 from J, leaving 12 bases between them. Germline V gives CDR1 SGHRS, CDR2 YFSETQ. The CDR3 spans 12 residues. In DNA, the CDR3 is TGCGCCAGCAGCCCCGTCCCGGGGGAGCAGTACTTC. Amino acid sequence: CASSPVPGEQYF.

The chain combines TRBV29-1 with TRBJ1-1, with D uncertain. The CDR3 length is 13 residues. The germline V and J ends were trimmed by 4 bases and 0 bases, with 9 bases remaining between them. In germline, CDR1 is SQVTM, CDR2 ANQGSEA. In DNA, the CDR3 is TGCAGCGTTGTCGGTTTGTTGAACACTGAAGCTTTCTTT. Its translation is CSVVGLLNTEAFF.

The chain couples TRBV13 to TRBJ2-2, with D possibly being TRBD2 (5 bases). The germline gives CDR1 PRHDT, CDR2 FYEKMQ (reference sequence). This CDR3 is built from 14 residues. Trimming cost V 5 bases and J 3 bases, with 10 bases left between them. This CDR3 reads CASSLGADTGELFF. The CDR3 coding sequence is TGTGCCAGCAGCCTGGGAGCCGACACCGGGGAGCTGTTTTTT.

This chain joins TRBV18 and TRBJ1-1; the D is unclear. Germline CDR1 reads KGHSH; CDR2 reads LQKENI. V dropped 2 bases and J dropped 6 bases, with 13 bases sitting between them. The CDR3 is 14 amino acids. The CDR3 coding sequence is TGTGCCAGCTCACCATCAACAGAGGGTGCTGAAGCTTTCTTT. Translated, it gives CASSPSTEGAEAFF.

The rearrangement joins TRBV2 to TRBJ1-1, with D hard to call. V was trimmed by 6 bases and J by 0 bases, leaving 8 bases between them. Germline loops: CDR1 SNHLY, CDR2 FYNNEI. The CDR3 is 13 amino acids. The CDR3 spells CASRAPMNTEAFF. CDR3 nucleotide sequence: TGTGCCAGCAGAGCCCCAATGAACACTGAAGCTTTCTTT.

V and J are TRBV9 and TRBJ2-7; no definite D call. V was shortened by 0 bases and J by 5 bases, with 9 bases between the two germline ends. Germline CDR1 and CDR2: SGDLS and YYNGEE. The CDR3 sequence is 13 residues long. The CDR3 DNA follows: TGTGCCAGCAGCGTAGCGGTCTTCGACGAGCAGTACTTC. It encodes CASSVAVFDEQYF.

V and J are TRBV5-1 and TRBJ1-5; TRBD1 is a possible D gene (5 bases). The germline V gene has CDR1 SGHRS and CDR2 YFSETQ. The V end was cut by 0 bases, the J end by 2 bases, with 9 bases between. The CDR3 extends over 15 amino acids. CDR3 loop: CASSLGDSGNQPQHF. DNA for the CDR3: TGCGCCAGCAGCTTGGGAGACAGTGGCAATCAGCCCCAGCATTTT.

This chain joins TRBV18 and TRBJ1-2, with D uncertain. Germline V gene sequence: CDR1 KGHSH, CDR2 LQKENI. The CDR3 sequence is 15 residues long. V was cut by 3 bases and J by 5 bases, with 16 bases left in between. CDR3 DNA sequence: TGTGCCAGCTCACCTACAGCCCCAGACGATTATGGCTACACCTTC. This gives the protein CASSPTAPDDYGYTF. Using reference TRBV18 and TRBJ1-2 for the parts outside the CDR3, the full variable domain is NAGVMQNPRHLVRRRGQEARLRCSPMKGHSHVYWYRQLPEEGLKFMVYLQKENIIDESGMPKERFSAEFPKEGPSILRIQQVVRGDSAAYFCASSPTAPDDYGYTFGSGTRLTVV.

This chain links TRBV6-1 with TRBJ2-7, with D unclear. This CDR3 spans 15 amino acids. V lost 0 bases to trimming and J lost 0 bases, with 9 bases between them. Germline-derived CDR1 and CDR2 are MNHNS and SASEGT. For the CDR3, the DNA is TGTGCCAGCAGTGAAGCGGGCAGGCGCTCCTACGAGCAGTACTTC. This encodes CASSEAGRRSYEQYF.

V is TRBV10-1 and J is TRBJ1-4; D gene unclear. Germline values: CDR1 WNHNN, CDR2 SYGVQD (reference sequence). V was trimmed by 8 bases and J by 16 bases, leaving 17 bases between them. The CDR3 loop spans 11 amino acids. The CDR3 region has the DNA TGCGCCAGCGCCGATCGGGAGCGAGCGTTTTTT. It translates to CASADRERAFF.

This sequence joins TRBV2 and TRBJ1-1; a weak D match, TRBD1 (6 bases). Germline values: CDR1 SNHLY, CDR2 FYNNEI. The CDR3 covers 13 residues. Trimming shortened V by 11 bases and J by 1 base, and 14 bases separated the two germline ends. For the CDR3, the DNA is TGTGCCCCCCGGGGGGGGCGGAACACTGAAGCTTTCTTT. This translates into CAPRGGRNTEAFF.

The chain carries TRBV12-3 or TRBV12-4 and TRBJ2-7, with D uncertain. Trimming removed 2 bases from V and 5 bases from J, with 4 bases in between. The CDR3 consists of 11 residues. The CDR3 region is CASSLYNEQYF. CDR3 DNA: TGTGCCAGCAGTTTATATAACGAGCAGTACTTC.

This rearrangement joins TRBV5-4 to TRBJ1-3; a possible D gene is TRBD1 (5 bases). CDR3 length equals 18 residues. Trimming pared 5 bases from V and 0 bases from J, leaving 21 bases between. Per the germline V gene, CDR1 is SGHNT and CDR2 is YYREEE (reference sequence). For the CDR3, the DNA is TGTGCCAGCAGTAACACCCTACAGGCGACGAGCTCTGGAAACACCATATATTTT. It is translated as CASSNTLQATSSGNTIYF.

This clone appeared a single time. The V gene is TRBV29-1, the J gene TRBJ2-7; TRBD2 agrees at 11 bases. Germline-derived CDR1 and CDR2 are SQVTM and ANQGSEA. J was trimmed by 2 bases and V by 3 bases; bases with no gene match: 0. There are 13 residues in the CDR3. The CDR3 loop reads CSVETSGTYEQYF. The DNA of the CDR3 is TGCAGCGTTGAGACTAGCGGGACCTACGAGCAGTACTTC.

This sequence joins TRBV6-2 or TRBV6-3 and TRBJ2-7; 8 bases line up with TRBD1. From germline, CDR1 is MNHEY and CDR2 SVGEGT. The CDR3 has 15 amino acids. The V gene end was trimmed by 6 bases and the J gene end by 0 bases; junction bases not matched to a gene: 7. In nucleotides, the CDR3 is TGTGCCAGCAGCCGGACAGGGACCTTCTCCTACGAGCAGTACTTC. This encodes CASSRTGTFSYEQYF.

The CDR3 spells CASSFDRLDTQYF. The CDR3 DNA reads as TGTGCCAGTAGTTTTGACAGACTCGATACGCAGTATTTT. This chain connects TRBV19 to TRBJ2-3; a possible D gene is TRBD1 (5 bases). This CDR3 has 13 amino acids. V lost 5 bases and J 6 bases, leaving 12 bases between the germline ends. CDR1 LNHDA and CDR2 SQIVND come from the germline V gene (reference sequence).

This clone was counted between two and nine times. The rearrangement joins TRBV6-4 to TRBJ2-5; a weak D match, TRBD2 (6 bases). This CDR3 contains 13 residues. CDR1 and CDR2 from the germline V gene are MRHNA and SNTAGT. Between the trimmed V and J ends, which lost 4 bases and 5 bases, there was a span of 11 bases. The DNA of the CDR3 is TGTGCCAGCAGTGTCGTTGGGGGGGAGACCCAGTACTTC. Translating it yields CASSVVGGETQYF.

The chain employs TRBV6-5 and TRBJ1-2; the match to TRBD1 covers 8 bases. The CDR3 covers 13 residues. Losses at the gene ends were 7 bases for V and 4 bases for J; bases not matched to a gene: 5. Germline CDR1 is MNHEY and CDR2 is SVGAGI. The CDR3 bases are TGTGCCAGCAAACTCCAGGGGGCCTATGGCTACACCTTC. Translation gives CASKLQGAYGYTF.

The V gene is TRBV13, the J gene TRBJ2-2; maybe TRBD1 (6 bases). The CDR3 spans 15 residues. Looked up from germline, CDR1 is PRHDT and CDR2 is FYEKMQ (reference sequence). V was trimmed by 8 bases and J by 4 bases, leaving 17 bases between them. CDR3 sequence: CASQAGDISTGELFF. In nucleotides, the CDR3 is TGTGCCAGCCAGGCTGGGGACATAAGCACCGGGGAGCTGTTTTTT.

J is TRBJ1-2 and V is TRBV19, with TRBD1 matching 9 bases. Looked up from germline, CDR1 is LNHDA and CDR2 is SQIVND (reference sequence). The CDR3 runs 10 residues. The ends lost 9 bases at V and 12 bases at J; junction bases unmatched: 5. In DNA form, the CDR3 reads TGTGCCAGCGGGACAGGGCCCGACACCTTC. It encodes CASGTGPDTF.